This T cell receptor beta chain is drawn from a study of T-cell memory formation after mild COVID-19. TCRdb called the 5' RACE reads again in MiXCR, with one record for every CDR3 protein. Of fewer than 600,000 distinct CDR3 sequences detected, about 22% appear once; the ten largest clones hold approximately 8%. The CDR3 length is 19 residues. The germline V gene has CDR1 SGHRS and CDR2 YFSETQ. The J segment lost 5 bases and the V segment lost 4 bases, leaving 20 bases of the junction unmatched. The sequenced sample consisted of PBMCs or a T cell subset sorted from them (not recorded which). The chain is built from TRBV5-1 and TRBJ1-2; 10 bases line up with TRBD1. The receptor's source is an adult woman who had mild COVID-19 (a few samples of this study predate the infection). Cell type and time point are not known. In DNA form, the CDR3 reads TGCGCCAGCAGCGGCACAACGACAGGGGGCGAATCCCGTGGATATGGCTACACCTTC. This codes for CASSGTTTGGESRGYGYTF.